This record covers a single T cell receptor beta chain. Its target is not known. The data were obtained in a study of cytomegalovirus exposure and HLA in healthy donors. It was with 60 Vbeta and 13 Jbeta primers that the PCR ran. This table comes from immunoSEQ multiplex PCR, and its TCRdb copy is limited to in-frame clones, with some not included. The sample lists a few hundred thousand clones, 80% to 90% occurring once. Per germline, CDR1 LGHNA and CDR2 YNFKEQ. This CDR3 has 15 amino acids. The V gene end was trimmed by 4 bases and the J gene end by 2 bases; junction bases not matched to a gene: 5. The study, taken as a whole, reports: Overall, some 160 TCR beta chains were annotated as cytomegalovirus-associated. Excluded were some V segments that proved indistinguishable, including TRBV6-2 and TRBV6-3. The availability of immune exposure information extended only to CMV serostatus.

This sequence originates from a man aged 25-40 years in good health and CMV-seronegative. The V and J genes are TRBV4-2 and TRBJ2-5; 9 bases map to TRBD1. Input material: PBMCs. The DNA for the CDR3 is TGTGCCAGCAGCCCTGGACAGGGGTATCAAGAGACCCAGTACTTC. This encodes CASSPGQGYQETQYF.